Presented here are 20 T cell receptor beta chains from one specimen sequenced in a study of PD-1 blockade in classical Hodgkin lymphoma (dated by TCRdb to 2019 to 2021). The library was built by means of the immunoSEQ multiplex PCR assay. TCRdb re-hosts the immuneACCESS table, in-frame sequences only. Its copies lack some clones; in the studies checked, an unresolved V gene accounts for under half of them, and the cause for the rest is not known. The sample table shows about 12,000 clones, and 88% are seen once. The biggest ten clones account for approximately 0.9% of the sample. Per the publication, the time point label means: cycle 4 day 1 (C4D1), after 6 weeks of nivolumab. Every trial patient had relapsed following autologous stem cell transplantation, and prior brentuximab vedotin exposure was what differed among cohorts A, B and C. Magnetic negative selection with a Miltenyi CD4+ T cell isolation kit was used to purify CD4+ T cells from thawed PBMCs.

The source material was CD4+ T cells from blood, sampled before the fourth cycle of nivolumab. These TCRs come from a human donor with classical Hodgkin lymphoma.

J is TRBJ2-3 and V is TRBV5-4, with D perhaps being TRBD1 or TRBD2 (5 bases each). V dropped 1 base and J dropped 1 base, with 10 bases sitting between them. Germline CDR1 SGHNT, CDR2 YYREEE (reference sequence). The CDR3 spans 15 residues. The CDR3 protein is CASSLRGTRTDTQYF. The CDR3 coding sequence is TGTGCCAGCAGCTTGCGAGGGACGCGCACAGATACGCAGTATTTT.

The genes are TRBV5-4 and TRBJ1-1; TRBD1 agrees at 10 bases. CDR3 length: 17 amino acids. J gave up 0 bases and V 5 bases, and 10 bases lay outside the gene matches. CDR1 SGHNT and CDR2 YYREEE come from the germline V gene (reference sequence). CDR3 nucleotides: TGTGCCAGCAGTTCGCCCGGGACAGGGGTCATGAACACTGAAGCTTTCTTT. Its translation is CASSSPGTGVMNTEAFF.

There are a few counts of this clone. The V call is TRBV10-3, the J call TRBJ1-6; D is unresolved. This CDR3 has 14 residues. The germline gives CDR1 ENHRY, CDR2 SYGVKD. The ends were cut back, 0 bases at V and 9 bases at J, with 9 bases in the middle. The CDR3 loop is CAISESGYSSPLHF. The DNA for the CDR3 is TGTGCCATCAGTGAGTCAGGGTACAGTTCACCCCTCCACTTT.

The chain is built from TRBV5-1 and TRBJ2-3; D is possibly TRBD1 (5 bases). Germline CDR1 SGHRS, CDR2 YFSETQ. The CDR3 loop spans 14 amino acids. Trimming took 0 bases from V and 0 from J, leaving 5 bases between them. CDR3 residues: CASSLGQSTDTQYF. CDR3 DNA: TGCGCCAGCAGCTTGGGACAGAGCACAGATACGCAGTATTTT.

This chain joins TRBV11-1 and TRBJ1-1, with D maybe TRBD1 (5 bases). Germline V gene data show CDR1 as SGHAT and CDR2 as FQDESV (reference sequence). This CDR3 has 15 amino acids. Between the trimmed V and J ends, which lost 4 bases and 3 bases, there was a span of 15 bases. The CDR3 DNA is TGTGCCAGCAGCTCTAGATCATCCAGGGACACTGAAGCTTTCTTT. Translated, it gives CASSSRSSRDTEAFF.

The rearrangement links TRBV5-5 to TRBJ1-1; 7 bases align to TRBD1. CDR1 is SGHKS, CDR2 YYEKEE, per germline (reference sequence). The CDR3 has 15 residues. V lost 0 bases to trimming and J lost 5 bases; unmatched junction nucleotides: 7. The CDR3 coding sequence is TGTGCCAGCAGCTTGGGACCTACAGGGGATACTGAAGCTTTCTTT. It yields the protein CASSLGPTGDTEAFF.

This clone has just one count. This chain uses TRBV15 with TRBJ2-5, with 7 bases fitting TRBD1. V was clipped by 6 bases and J by 0 bases; unmatched bases: 7. Per germline, CDR1 LNHNV and CDR2 YYDKDF (reference sequence). The CDR3 is 15 amino acids. Here the CDR3 reads CATSPGTAYQETQYF. DNA for the CDR3: TGTGCCACCAGTCCCGGGACAGCTTACCAAGAGACCCAGTACTTC.

This sequence joins TRBV4-1 and TRBJ2-7, with 7 bases aligning to TRBD2. After removal of 2 bases from V and 4 bases from J, the junction contained 14 bases not matched to a gene. CDR3 length: 17 residues. From germline, CDR1 is MGHRA and CDR2 YSYEKL. For the CDR3, the DNA is TGCGCCAGCAGCCAAAGGAGGGAACCGGGACTAAAATACGAGCAGTACTTC. Residues: CASSQRREPGLKYEQYF.

This chain uses TRBV19 with TRBJ2-2; 7 nucleotides match TRBD2. Germline V gene sequence: CDR1 LNHDA, CDR2 SQIVND (reference sequence). The CDR3 loop spans 14 amino acids. After removal of 9 bases from V and 6 bases from J, the junction contained 10 bases not matched to a gene. The CDR3 region has the DNA TGTGCCAGCAATGGGGGGGAGAGGGCCGGGGAGCTGTTTTTT. The encoded protein is CASNGGERAGELFF.

The J gene is TRBJ2-7, the V gene TRBV5-1; D may be TRBD1 or TRBD2 (5 bases each). CDR3 size: 13 residues. V dropped 7 bases and J dropped 5 bases, with 16 bases sitting between them. Germline CDR1 SGHRS, CDR2 YFSETQ. This CDR3 reads CASCHEGSDEQYF. As DNA, the CDR3 is TGCGCCAGCTGCCATGAGGGGAGCGACGAGCAGTACTTC.

The chain uses TRBV7-8 and TRBJ2-7; no firm D call. The germline V and J ends were trimmed by 0 bases and 2 bases, with 8 bases remaining between them. The CDR3 contains 14 residues. Germline V lookup: CDR1 SGHVS, CDR2 FQNEAQ. CDR3 nucleotide sequence: TGTGCCAGCAGCTTAGCCGAGAGCACCTACGAGCAGTACTTC. Its translation is CASSLAESTYEQYF.

The V gene is TRBV6-5, the J gene TRBJ1-4; TRBD1 matches at 10 bases. The length of the CDR3 is 14 residues. The germline gives CDR1 MNHEY, CDR2 SVGAGI. Trimming at V came to 6 bases and at J to 8 bases, leaving 6 bases not matched to a gene. The CDR3 DNA reads as TGTGCCAGCAGGGGACAGGGGCCACGAGAAAAACTGTTTTTT. Protein: CASRGQGPREKLFF.

The gene calls are TRBV19 and TRBJ1-2; D perhaps matches TRBD1 (5 bases). The V gene lost 8 bases and the J gene lost 7 bases, with 11 bases spanning the gap. CDR3 size: 11 residues. Germline V gene data show CDR1 as LNHDA and CDR2 as SQIVND (reference sequence). Here the CDR3 DNA reads TGTGCCAGTCATGGGGCAGGTGGCTACACCTTC. As protein: CASHGAGGYTF.

The chain has TRBV30 and TRBJ2-3; TRBD2 is a possible D gene (6 bases). The CDR3 is 15 residues long. Trimming removed 2 bases at V and 2 bases at J, with 14 bases between. From germline, CDR1 is GTSNPN and CDR2 SVGIG (reference sequence). DNA of the CDR3: TGTGCCTGGAGTAGGACGGGACTCAACACAGATACGCAGTATTTT. Its translation: CAWSRTGLNTDTQYF.

The chain carries TRBV25-1 and TRBJ2-6; the D is unclear. The CDR3 length is 16 residues. Per germline, CDR1 MGHDK and CDR2 SYGVNS. The V end was cut by 2 bases, the J end by 0 bases, with 8 bases between. CDR3 protein: CASSEVRSSGANVLTF. The CDR3 bases are TGTGCCAGCAGTGAAGTTCGTTCCTCTGGGGCCAACGTCCTGACTTTC.

The rearrangement uses TRBV28 and TRBJ1-2, with no clear D. This CDR3 comprises 12 residues. V lost 3 bases and J lost 4, with 6 bases in between. In germline, CDR1 is MDHEN, CDR2 SYDVKM. The DNA for the CDR3 is TGTGCCAGCAGTTTCCGGGGCTATGGCTACACCTTC. Residues: CASSFRGYGYTF.

The chain combines TRBV9 with TRBJ1-4; D gene unclear. There are 14 residues in the CDR3. The germline V gene encodes CDR1 SGDLS and CDR2 YYNGEE. V was shortened by 0 bases and J by 4 bases, with 7 bases between the two germline ends. The CDR3 DNA is TGTGCCAGCAGCGTAGGGTTTGGTAATGAAAAACTGTTTTTT. Its protein is CASSVGFGNEKLFF.

The chain carries TRBV5-4 and TRBJ2-1, with TRBD2 identical over 10 bases. V was pared by 4 bases and J by 4 bases, with 2 bases of the junction left unmatched. CDR1 is SGHNT, CDR2 YYREEE, per germline (reference sequence). The CDR3 extends over 14 amino acids. The CDR3, as DNA: TGTGCCAGCAGCCTAGCGGGAGAATACAATGAGCAGTTCTTC. Its protein is CASSLAGEYNEQFF.

The rearrangement links TRBV19 to TRBJ1-3; the D gene is possibly TRBD1 (5 bases). The CDR3 length is 16 residues. V lost 3 bases to trimming and J lost 0 bases, with 12 bases between them. Looked up from germline, CDR1 is LNHDA and CDR2 is SQIVND (reference sequence). The CDR3 sequence is CASSMLRGTSGNTIYF. The CDR3, as DNA: TGTGCCAGTAGTATGCTCCGGGGGACCTCTGGAAACACCATATATTTT.

CDR3 in amino acids: CASSLYKETQYF. The CDR3 DNA reads TGCGCCAGCAGCCTTTACAAAGAGACCCAGTACTTC. J is TRBJ2-5 and V is TRBV5-1; D remains unclear. This CDR3 contains 12 residues. Deletions cut 4 bases from V and 3 bases from J, with 7 bases between. Germline V CDR1 and CDR2: SGHRS, YFSETQ.